This TCR beta chain stems from a study of neoadjuvant anti-PD-1 for oral cavity cancer (dated by TCRdb to the early 2020s). Background on the whole study: Three to four biweekly doses of nivolumab at 3 mg/kg were mostly administered to patients before curative-intent surgical resection. The parent correlative cohort had 12 to 13 patients and a response rate of over 25%. Under RECIST 1.1, a patient counted as a responder if showing complete response, partial response or stable disease, and as a non-responder if showing progression. For patients who did not progress, a fourth nivolumab dose was given around day 43, followed by definitive surgical resection on days 50-56.

Tumor libraries used mostly 4.8 ug of input genomic DNA for survey sequencing, with two replicates per sample. The immunoSEQ hsTCRbeta kit was used to prepare TCRbeta libraries according to the manufacturer's instructions. Sequencing of the completed libraries took place using an Illumina NovaSeq 6000 S4 flow cell after they had been pooled to roughly 2.8 nM. Processing in the source paper ran as follows. Raw data preprocessing and quality control were performed with the immunoSEQ Analyzer. The analysis was restricted to productive rearrangements, with each unique CDR3 amino acid sequence defining a clonotype. Using the R package tcR, the researchers computed the Gini-Simpson index as their estimate of repertoire clonality. Student's t test was used to compare Gini indices, and Pearson correlation was used to assess associations with tumor size change. TCRdb's version of the immuneACCESS table is confined to in-frame rearrangements and falls short of the full clone set. An unresolved V gene accounts for under half of the shortfall where checked; the remainder is of unknown origin. That table gives V, J and clone size, and the DNA gave D and trimming. The sample profile shows 20,000 to 30,000 clones; about 25% of them were found once. About a sixth of the sample is in the top ten clones.

In light of the paper, this sample's time point label describes: after neoadjuvant nivolumab, at surgical resection. Patients were newly diagnosed with stage II-IVA oral cavity squamous cell carcinoma and had received no prior systemic or radiation treatment. The cohort was composed of patients with HPV-negative, locally advanced oral cavity squamous cell carcinoma. The samples were obtained from a longitudinal correlative study of a single-arm phase II trial testing neoadjuvant nivolumab in oral cavity squamous cell carcinoma. Subject-matched pre- and post-treatment PBMCs and tumors from three responders and three non-responders underwent genomic DNA-based TCRbeta sequencing. The Maxwell RSC DNA from Tissue kit was used to isolate genomic DNA from tumor tissue. Points on this clone: Its antigen remains undetermined. Base quality data are lacking; no much larger clone is found one base away.

Broad study findings and their caveats: Greater tumor shrinkage was correlated with larger post-treatment sizes of preexisting intratumoral clones, suggesting that expansion of preexisting clones contributed to response. A higher pretreatment blood Treg/Th17 ratio correlated with both higher pretreatment blood TCRbeta clonality and lower post-treatment tumor TCRbeta clonality. Only a few patients per response group were included in the TCR analyses, and larger cohorts for validation were called for by the authors.

The germline V gene supplies CDR1 SGHRS and CDR2 YFSETQ. V is pruned by 3 bases and J by 5 bases, leaving 8 bases of the junction without a gene match. There are 15 amino acids in the CDR3, from cysteine to phenylalanine inclusive. Of the read, only the CDR3 DNA is kept; its 45 bases are in frame from base 1. This TCR was sampled from a person aged 35-79 years with oral cavity squamous cell carcinoma. The chain uses TRBV5-1 and TRBJ2-1, with 7 junctional bases fitting TRBD1. Sequencing used tumor tissue, obtained after nivolumab (anti-PD-1) treatment. The DNA is as follows: TGCGCCAGCAGCTGGATCCGGGACAGAGACAATGAGCAGTTCTTC. Its protein is CASSWIRDRDNEQFF.